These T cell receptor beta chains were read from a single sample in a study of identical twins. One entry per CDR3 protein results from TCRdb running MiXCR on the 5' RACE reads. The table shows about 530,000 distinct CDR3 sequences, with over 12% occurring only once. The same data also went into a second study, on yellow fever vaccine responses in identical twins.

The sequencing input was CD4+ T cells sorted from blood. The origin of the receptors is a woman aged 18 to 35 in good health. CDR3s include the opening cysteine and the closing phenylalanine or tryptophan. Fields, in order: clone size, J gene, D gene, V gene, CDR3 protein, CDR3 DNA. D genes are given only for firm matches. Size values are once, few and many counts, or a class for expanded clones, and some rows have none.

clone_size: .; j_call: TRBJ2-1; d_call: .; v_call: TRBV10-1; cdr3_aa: CASSKTEAGNNEQFF; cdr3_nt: TGCGCCAGCAGTAAGACAGAGGCTGGAAACAATGAGCAGTTCTTC
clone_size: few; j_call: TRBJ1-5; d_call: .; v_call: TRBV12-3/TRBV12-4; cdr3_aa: CASSRGTTGNQPQHF; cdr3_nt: TGTGCCAGCAGCCGCGGTACAACAGGGAATCAGCCCCAGCATTTT
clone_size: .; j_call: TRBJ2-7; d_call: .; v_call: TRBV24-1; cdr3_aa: CATSDGSFAGEQYF; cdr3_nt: TGTGCCACCAGTGACGGGTCCTTCGCGGGCGAGCAGTACTTC
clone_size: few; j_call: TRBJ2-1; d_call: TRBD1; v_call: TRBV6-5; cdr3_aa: CASSYRRQGWEYYNEQFF; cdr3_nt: TGTGCCAGCAGTTACCGAAGACAGGGTTGGGAGTACTACAATGAGCAGTTCTTC
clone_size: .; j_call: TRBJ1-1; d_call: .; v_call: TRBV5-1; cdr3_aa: CASSLRGAGTEAFF; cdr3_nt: TGCGCCAGCAGCTTGAGGGGCGCGGGGACTGAAGCTTTCTTT
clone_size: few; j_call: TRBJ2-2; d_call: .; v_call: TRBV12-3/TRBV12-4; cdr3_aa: CASSRTTTGELFF; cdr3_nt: TGTGCCAGCAGCCGAACGACTACCGGGGAGCTGTTTTTT
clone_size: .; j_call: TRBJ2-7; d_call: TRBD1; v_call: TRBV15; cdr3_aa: CATSTPTGSNYEQYF; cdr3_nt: TGTGCCACCAGCACTCCGACAGGGTCTAACTACGAGCAGTACTTC
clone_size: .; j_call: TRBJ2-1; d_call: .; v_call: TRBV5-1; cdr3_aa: CASARWGAYNEQFF; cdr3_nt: TGCGCCAGCGCTCGTTGGGGGGCCTACAATGAGCAGTTCTTC
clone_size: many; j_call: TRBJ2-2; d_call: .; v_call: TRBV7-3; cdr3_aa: CASSFRQGPGELFF; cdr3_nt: TGTGCCAGCAGCTTTCGCCAGGGTCCCGGGGAGCTGTTTTTT
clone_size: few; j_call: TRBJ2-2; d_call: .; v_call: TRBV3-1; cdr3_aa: CASSQEGFAGELFF; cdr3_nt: TGTGCCAGCAGCCAAGAAGGGTTCGCCGGGGAGCTGTTTTTT
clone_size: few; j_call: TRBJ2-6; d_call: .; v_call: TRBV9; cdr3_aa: CASSILPQGNSGANVLTF; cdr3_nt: TGTGCCAGCAGCATCCTCCCTCAGGGGAACTCTGGGGCCAACGTCCTGACTTTC
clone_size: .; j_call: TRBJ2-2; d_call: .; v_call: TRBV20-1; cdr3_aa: CSAPKDARFTGELFF; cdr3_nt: TGCAGTGCCCCCAAGGACGCCCGATTCACCGGGGAGCTGTTTTTT
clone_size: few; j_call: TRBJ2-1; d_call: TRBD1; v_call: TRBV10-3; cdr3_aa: CAISEGQGKSEQFF; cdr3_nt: TGTGCCATCAGTGAAGGACAGGGAAAATCTGAGCAGTTCTTC
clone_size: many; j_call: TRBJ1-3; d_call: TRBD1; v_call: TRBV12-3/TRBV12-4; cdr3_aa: CASSGTGTSGNTIYF; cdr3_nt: TGTGCCAGCAGTGGGACAGGAACATCTGGAAACACCATATATTTT
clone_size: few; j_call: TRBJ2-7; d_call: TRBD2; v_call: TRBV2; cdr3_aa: CASKRENAYEQYF; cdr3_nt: TGTGCCAGCAAGCGGGAGAACGCCTACGAGCAGTACTTC
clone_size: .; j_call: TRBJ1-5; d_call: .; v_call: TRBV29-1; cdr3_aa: CSVELGLNQPQHF; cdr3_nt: TGCAGCGTTGAACTGGGTTTGAATCAGCCCCAGCATTTT
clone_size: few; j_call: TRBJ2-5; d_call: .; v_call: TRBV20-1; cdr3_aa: CSARTPGDQETQYF; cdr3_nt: TGCAGTGCTAGAACCCCTGGGGATCAAGAGACCCAGTACTTC
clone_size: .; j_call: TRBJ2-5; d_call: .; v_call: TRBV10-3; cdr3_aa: CAIGPGLETQYF; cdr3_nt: TGTGCCATCGGACCAGGCCTGGAGACCCAGTACTTC
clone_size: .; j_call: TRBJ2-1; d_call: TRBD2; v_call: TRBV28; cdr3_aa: CASSLWASGGAHNEQFF; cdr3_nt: TGTGCCAGCAGTTTATGGGCTAGCGGGGGGGCCCACAATGAGCAGTTCTTC
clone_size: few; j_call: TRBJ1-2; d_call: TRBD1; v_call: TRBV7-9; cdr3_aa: CASSMLTGNYGYTF; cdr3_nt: TGTGCCAGCAGCATGTTGACAGGGAACTATGGCTACACCTTC
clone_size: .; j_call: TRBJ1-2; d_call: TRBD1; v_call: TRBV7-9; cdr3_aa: CASSPTGEGYTF; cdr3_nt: TGTGCCAGCAGCCCCACAGGGGAGGGCTACACCTTC
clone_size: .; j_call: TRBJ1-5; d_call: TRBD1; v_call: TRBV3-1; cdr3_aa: CASSQQQGAGQPQHF; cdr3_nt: TGTGCCAGCAGCCAGCAGCAGGGGGCCGGTCAGCCCCAGCATTTT
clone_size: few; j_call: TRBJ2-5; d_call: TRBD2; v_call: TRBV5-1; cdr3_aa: CASSPNGGSGETQYF; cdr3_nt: TGCGCCAGCAGCCCTAACGGCGGGAGCGGTGAGACCCAGTACTTC
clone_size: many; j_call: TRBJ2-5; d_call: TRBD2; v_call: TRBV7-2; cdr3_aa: CASSLPLTSGETQYF; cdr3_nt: TGTGCCAGCAGCTTACCACTGACTAGCGGAGAGACCCAGTACTTC
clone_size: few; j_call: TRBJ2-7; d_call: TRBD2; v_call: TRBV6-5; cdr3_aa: CASSYSPLAGAYEQYF; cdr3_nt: TGTGCCAGCAGTTACTCGCCCCTAGCGGGAGCGTACGAGCAGTACTTC
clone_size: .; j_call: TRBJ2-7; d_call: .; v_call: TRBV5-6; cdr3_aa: CASSSGRLSYEQYF; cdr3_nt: TGTGCCAGCAGCTCGGGCCGCCTCTCCTACGAGCAGTACTTC
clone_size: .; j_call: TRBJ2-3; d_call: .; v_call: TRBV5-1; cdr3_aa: CASSFRSRTDTQYF; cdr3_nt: TGCGCCAGCAGCTTTCGTTCCCGCACAGATACGCAGTATTTT
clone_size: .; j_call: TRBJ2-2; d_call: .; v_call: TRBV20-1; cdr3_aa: CSARGELVNTGELFF; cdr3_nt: TGCAGTGCTAGAGGGGAACTAGTTAACACCGGGGAGCTGTTTTTT
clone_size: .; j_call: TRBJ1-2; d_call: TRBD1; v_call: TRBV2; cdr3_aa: CASREGQGGPYGYTF; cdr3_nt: TGTGCCAGCAGGGAAGGACAGGGGGGGCCCTATGGCTACACCTTC
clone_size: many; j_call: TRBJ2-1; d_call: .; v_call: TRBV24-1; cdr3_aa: CATSDISGSSYNEQFF; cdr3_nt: TGTGCCACCAGTGACATTAGCGGTAGCTCCTACAATGAGCAGTTCTTC
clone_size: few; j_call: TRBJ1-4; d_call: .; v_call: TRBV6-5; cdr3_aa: CASSLATGEKLFF; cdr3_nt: TGTGCCAGCAGTTTGGCAACGGGGGAAAAACTGTTTTTT
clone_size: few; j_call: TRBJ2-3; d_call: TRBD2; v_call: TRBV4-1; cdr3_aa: CASSQERVAGGTDTQYF; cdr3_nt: TGCGCCAGCAGCCAAGAGCGGGTAGCGGGCGGCACAGATACGCAGTATTTT
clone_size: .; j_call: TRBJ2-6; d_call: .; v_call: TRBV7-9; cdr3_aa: CASSLANPGIGANVLTF; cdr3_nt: TGTGCCAGCAGCTTAGCCAACCCAGGGATTGGGGCCAACGTCCTGACTTTC
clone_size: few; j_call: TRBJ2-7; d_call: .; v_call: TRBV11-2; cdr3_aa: CASSFKPTIEQYF; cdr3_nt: TGTGCCAGCAGCTTTAAACCAACCATCGAGCAGTACTTC
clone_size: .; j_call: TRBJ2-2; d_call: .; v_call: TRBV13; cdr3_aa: CASSPGWLDSNTGELFF; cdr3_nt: TGTGCCAGCAGCCCGGGGTGGCTAGACTCGAACACCGGGGAGCTGTTTTTT
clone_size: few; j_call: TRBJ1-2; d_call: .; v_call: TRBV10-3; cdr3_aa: CAISEDGNYGYTF; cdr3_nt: TGTGCCATCAGCGAGGACGGGAACTATGGCTACACCTTC
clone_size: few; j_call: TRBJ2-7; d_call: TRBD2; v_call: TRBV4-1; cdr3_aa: CASRAGSGSPSSYEQYF; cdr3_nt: TGCGCCAGCCGAGCGGGTAGCGGGAGCCCTAGCTCCTACGAGCAGTACTTC
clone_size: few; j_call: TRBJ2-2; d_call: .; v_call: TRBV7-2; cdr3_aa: CASSLPGSGELFF; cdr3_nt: TGTGCCAGCAGCTTACCCGGAAGCGGGGAGCTGTTTTTT
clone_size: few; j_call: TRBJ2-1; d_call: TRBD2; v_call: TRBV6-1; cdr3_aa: CASSELVPGLAGYNEQFF; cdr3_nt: TGTGCCAGCAGTGAATTAGTTCCGGGACTAGCGGGGTACAATGAGCAGTTCTTC
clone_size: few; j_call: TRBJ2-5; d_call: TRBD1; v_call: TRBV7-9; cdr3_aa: CASSFASRDREETQYF; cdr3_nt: TGTGCCAGCAGCTTCGCTAGCCGGGACAGGGAAGAGACCCAGTACTTC
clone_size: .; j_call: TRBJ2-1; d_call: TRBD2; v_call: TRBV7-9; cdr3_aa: CASSTSGSTYNEQFF; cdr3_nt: TGTGCCAGCAGCACTAGCGGGAGCACCTACAATGAGCAGTTCTTC
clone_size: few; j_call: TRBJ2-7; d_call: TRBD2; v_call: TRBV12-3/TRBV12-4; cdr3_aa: CASSARTSGSSWQYF; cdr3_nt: TGTGCCAGCAGTGCAAGGACTAGCGGGAGTAGTTGGCAGTACTTC
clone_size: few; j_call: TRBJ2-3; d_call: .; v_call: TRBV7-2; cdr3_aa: CASSAGRGTDTQYF; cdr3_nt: TGTGCCAGCAGCGCGGGGAGGGGGACAGATACGCAGTATTTT
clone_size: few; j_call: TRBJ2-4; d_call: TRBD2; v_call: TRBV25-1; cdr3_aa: CASSTMTSGSGNIQYF; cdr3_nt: TGTGCCAGCAGTACCATGACTAGCGGGAGTGGGAACATTCAGTACTTC
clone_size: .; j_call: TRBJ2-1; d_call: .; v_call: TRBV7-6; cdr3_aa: CASSHGGLRTPISDEQFF; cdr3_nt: TGTGCCAGCAGCCACGGAGGGTTGAGGACCCCAATTTCGGATGAGCAGTTCTTC
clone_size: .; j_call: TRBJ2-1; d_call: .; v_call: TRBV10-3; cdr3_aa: CAISEWLGGEQFF; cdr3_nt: TGTGCCATCAGTGAGTGGCTGGGCGGTGAGCAGTTCTTC
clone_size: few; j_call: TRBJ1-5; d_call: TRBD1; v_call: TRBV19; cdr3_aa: CASSPFGTGVLQPQHF; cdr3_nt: TGTGCCAGTAGTCCATTCGGGACAGGGGTATTGCAGCCCCAGCATTTT